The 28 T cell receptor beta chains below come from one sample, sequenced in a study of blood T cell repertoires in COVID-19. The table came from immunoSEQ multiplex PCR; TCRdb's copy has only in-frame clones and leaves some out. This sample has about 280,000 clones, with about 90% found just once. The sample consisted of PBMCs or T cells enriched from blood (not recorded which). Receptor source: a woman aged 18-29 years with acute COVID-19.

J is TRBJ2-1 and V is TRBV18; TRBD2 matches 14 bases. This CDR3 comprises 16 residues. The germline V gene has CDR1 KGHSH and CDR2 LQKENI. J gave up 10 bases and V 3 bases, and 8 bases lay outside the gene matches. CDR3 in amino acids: CASSPTGLAGVEEQFF. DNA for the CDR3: TGTGCCAGCTCACCGACGGGACTAGCGGGAGTCGAAGAGCAGTTCTTC.

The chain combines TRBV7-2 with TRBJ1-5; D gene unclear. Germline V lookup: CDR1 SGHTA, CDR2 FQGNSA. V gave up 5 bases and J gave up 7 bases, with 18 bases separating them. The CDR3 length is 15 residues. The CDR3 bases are TGTGCCAGCAGCAGAACAGTGAATGGTGGACAGCCCCAGCATTTT. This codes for CASSRTVNGGQPQHF.

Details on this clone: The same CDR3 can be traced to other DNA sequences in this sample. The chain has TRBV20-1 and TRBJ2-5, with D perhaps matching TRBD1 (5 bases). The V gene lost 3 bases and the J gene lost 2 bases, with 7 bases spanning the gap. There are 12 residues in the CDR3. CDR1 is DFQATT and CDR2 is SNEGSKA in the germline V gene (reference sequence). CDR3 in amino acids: CSASRQQETQYF. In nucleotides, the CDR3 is TGCAGTGCTAGTAGACAGCAAGAGACCCAGTACTTC.

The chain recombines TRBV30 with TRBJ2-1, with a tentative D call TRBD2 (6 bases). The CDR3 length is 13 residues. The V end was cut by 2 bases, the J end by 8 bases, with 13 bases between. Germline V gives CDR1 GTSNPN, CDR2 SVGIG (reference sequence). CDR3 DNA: TGTGCCTGGAGTACGGGAGATTGGGATGAGCAGTTCTTC. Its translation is CAWSTGDWDEQFF.

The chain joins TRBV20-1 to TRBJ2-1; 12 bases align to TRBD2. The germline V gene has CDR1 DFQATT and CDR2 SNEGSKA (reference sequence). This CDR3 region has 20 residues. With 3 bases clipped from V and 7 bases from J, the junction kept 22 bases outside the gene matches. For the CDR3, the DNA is TGCAGTGCTAGTAGCGTTCGTGCGGCCAGACTAGCGGGAGAACTTAATGAGCAGTTCTTC. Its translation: CSASSVRAARLAGELNEQFF.

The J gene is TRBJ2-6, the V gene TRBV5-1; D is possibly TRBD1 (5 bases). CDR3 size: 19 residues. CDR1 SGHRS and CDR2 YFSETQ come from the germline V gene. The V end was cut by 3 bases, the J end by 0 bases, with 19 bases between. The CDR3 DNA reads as TGCGCCAGCAGCTATTTTTCAGGGTATTCCCCCTCTGGGGCCAACGTCCTGACTTTC. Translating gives CASSYFSGYSPSGANVLTF.

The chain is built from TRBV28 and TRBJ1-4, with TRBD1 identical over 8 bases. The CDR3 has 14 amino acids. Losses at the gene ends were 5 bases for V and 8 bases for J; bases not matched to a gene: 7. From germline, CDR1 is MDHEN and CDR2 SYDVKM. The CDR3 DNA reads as TGTGCCAGCAGTATCAGGACAGGGCGAGAAAAACTGTTTTTT. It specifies CASSIRTGREKLFF.

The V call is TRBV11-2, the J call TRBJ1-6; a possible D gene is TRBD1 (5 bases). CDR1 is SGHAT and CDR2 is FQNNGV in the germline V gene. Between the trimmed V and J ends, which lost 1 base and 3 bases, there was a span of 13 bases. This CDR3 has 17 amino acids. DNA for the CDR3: TGTGCCAGCAGCTTAGGACAGACGTTTAACTATAATTCACCCCTCCACTTT. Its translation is CASSLGQTFNYNSPLHF.

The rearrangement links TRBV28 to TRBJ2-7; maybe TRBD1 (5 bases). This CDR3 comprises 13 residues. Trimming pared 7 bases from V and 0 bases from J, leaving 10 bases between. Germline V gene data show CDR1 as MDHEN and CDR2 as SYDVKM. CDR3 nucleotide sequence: TGTGCCAGCAAAAAGGGGATCTCCTACGAGCAGTACTTC. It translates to CASKKGISYEQYF.

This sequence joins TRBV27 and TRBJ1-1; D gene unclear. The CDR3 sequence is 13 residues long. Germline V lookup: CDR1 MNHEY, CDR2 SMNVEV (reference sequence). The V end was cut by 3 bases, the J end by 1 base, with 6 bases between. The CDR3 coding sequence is TGTGCCAGCAGTTTCCAGCGGAACACTGAAGCTTTCTTT. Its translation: CASSFQRNTEAFF.

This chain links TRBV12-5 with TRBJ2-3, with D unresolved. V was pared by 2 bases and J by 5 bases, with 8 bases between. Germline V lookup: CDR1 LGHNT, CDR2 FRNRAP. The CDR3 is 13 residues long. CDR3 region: CASGLNARDTQYF. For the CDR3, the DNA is TGTGCTAGTGGTTTGAACGCTAGAGATACGCAGTATTTT.

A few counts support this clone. Written as DNA, the CDR3 is TGTGCCAGCAGCCGACAGTCTCCTATGAATTCACCCCTCCACTTT. Translated: CASSRQSPMNSPLHF. V is TRBV14 and J is TRBJ1-6; maybe TRBD1 (5 bases). The CDR3 is 15 residues long. Germline loops: CDR1 SGHDN, CDR2 FVKESK. V lost 4 bases and J 7 bases, leaving 14 bases between the germline ends.

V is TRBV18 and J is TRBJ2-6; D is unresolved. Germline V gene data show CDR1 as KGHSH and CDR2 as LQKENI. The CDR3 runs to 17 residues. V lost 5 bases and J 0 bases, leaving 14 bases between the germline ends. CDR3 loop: CASSDDIGHSGANVLTF. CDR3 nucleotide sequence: TGTGCCAGCTCAGACGACATTGGCCACTCTGGGGCCAACGTCCTGACTTTC.

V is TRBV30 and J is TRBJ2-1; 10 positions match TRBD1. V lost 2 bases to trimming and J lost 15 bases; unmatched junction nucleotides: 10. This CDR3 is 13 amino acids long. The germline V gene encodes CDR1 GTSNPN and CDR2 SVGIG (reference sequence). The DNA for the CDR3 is TGTGCCTGGAGTCCTTTACGGCGGGACAGGGGGTTCTTC. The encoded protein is CAWSPLRRDRGFF.

CDR3 sequence: CASSSHLQESNQPQHF. The CDR3 nucleotides read TGTGCCAGCAGTTCACACTTACAGGAAAGCAATCAGCCCCAGCATTTT. The chain has TRBV27 and TRBJ1-5, with D perhaps matching TRBD1 (5 bases). This CDR3 contains 16 residues. Between the trimmed V and J ends, which lost 4 bases and 1 base, there was a span of 14 bases. Germline lookup yields CDR1 MNHEY and CDR2 SMNVEV (reference sequence).

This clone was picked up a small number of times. Written as DNA, the CDR3 is TGTGCCAGTCATGACGGGACACCGTTGGTTCAGCCCCAGCATTTT. It codes for CASHDGTPLVQPQHF. V gene TRBV19 combines with J gene TRBJ1-5, with a tentative D call TRBD1 (6 bases). Germline CDR1 reads LNHDA; CDR2 reads SQIVND (reference sequence). Deletions cut 8 bases from V and 6 bases from J, with 20 bases between. This CDR3 contains 15 residues.

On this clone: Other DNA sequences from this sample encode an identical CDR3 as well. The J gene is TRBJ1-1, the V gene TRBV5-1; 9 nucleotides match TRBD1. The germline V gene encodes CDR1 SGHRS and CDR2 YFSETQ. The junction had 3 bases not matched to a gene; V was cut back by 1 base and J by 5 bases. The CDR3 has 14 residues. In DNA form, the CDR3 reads TGCGCCAGCAGCTTGACAGGGGGCTATACTGAAGCTTTCTTT. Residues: CASSLTGGYTEAFF.

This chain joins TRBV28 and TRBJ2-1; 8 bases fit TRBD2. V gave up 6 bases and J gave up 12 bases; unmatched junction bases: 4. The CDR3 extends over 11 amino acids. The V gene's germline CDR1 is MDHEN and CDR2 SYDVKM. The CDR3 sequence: CASSPGLGQFF. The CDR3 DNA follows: TGTGCCAGCAGCCCGGGACTAGGGCAGTTCTTC.

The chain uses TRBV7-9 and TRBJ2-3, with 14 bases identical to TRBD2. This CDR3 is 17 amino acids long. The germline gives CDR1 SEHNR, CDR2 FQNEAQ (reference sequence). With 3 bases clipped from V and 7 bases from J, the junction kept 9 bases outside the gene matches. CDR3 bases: TGTGCCAGCAGCTTCGGGACTAGCGGGAGTCAGAGCCATACGCAGTATTTT. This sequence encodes CASSFGTSGSQSHTQYF.

The CDR3 is CASSVSGQGLGEQFF. The CDR3 nucleotides read TGTGCCAGCAGTGTCTCGGGACAGGGGTTAGGTGAGCAGTTCTTC. This chain joins TRBV28 and TRBJ2-1, with TRBD1 identical over 10 bases. The CDR3 is made up of 15 amino acids. CDR1 MDHEN and CDR2 SYDVKM come from the germline V gene. Losses at the gene ends were 5 bases for V and 9 bases for J; bases not matched to a gene: 10.

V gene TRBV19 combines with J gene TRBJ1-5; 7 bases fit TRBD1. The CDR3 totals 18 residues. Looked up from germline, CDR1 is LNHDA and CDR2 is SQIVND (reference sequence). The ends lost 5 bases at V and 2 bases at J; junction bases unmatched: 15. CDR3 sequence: CASSSRQGARTGNQPQHF. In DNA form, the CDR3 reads TGTGCCAGTAGTTCGCGACAGGGAGCTCGGACCGGCAATCAGCCCCAGCATTTT.

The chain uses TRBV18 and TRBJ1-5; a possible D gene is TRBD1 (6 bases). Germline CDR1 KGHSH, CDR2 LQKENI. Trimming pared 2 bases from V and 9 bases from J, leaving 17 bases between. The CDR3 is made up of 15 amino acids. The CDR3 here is CASSPMASGEWPQHF. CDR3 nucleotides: TGTGCCAGCTCACCAATGGCGTCAGGGGAGTGGCCCCAGCATTTT.

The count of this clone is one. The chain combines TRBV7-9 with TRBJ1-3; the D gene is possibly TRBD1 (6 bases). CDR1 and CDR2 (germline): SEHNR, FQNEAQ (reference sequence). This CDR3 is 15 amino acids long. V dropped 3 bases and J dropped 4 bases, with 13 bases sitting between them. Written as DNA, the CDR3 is TGTGCCAGCAGCTTTTTGACAGGTCCCGGAAACACCATATATTTT. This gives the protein CASSFLTGPGNTIYF.

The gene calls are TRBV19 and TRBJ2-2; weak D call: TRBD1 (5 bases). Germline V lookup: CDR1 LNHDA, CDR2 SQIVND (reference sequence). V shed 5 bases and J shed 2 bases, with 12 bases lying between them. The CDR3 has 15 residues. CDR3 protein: CASSPRQTNTGELFF. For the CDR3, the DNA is TGTGCCAGTAGTCCGCGACAGACCAACACCGGGGAGCTGTTTTTT.

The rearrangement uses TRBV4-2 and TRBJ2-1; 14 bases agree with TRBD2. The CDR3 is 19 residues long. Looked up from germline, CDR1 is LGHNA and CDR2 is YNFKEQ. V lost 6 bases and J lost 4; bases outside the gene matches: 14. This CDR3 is CASSGAGTSGSGRYNEQFF. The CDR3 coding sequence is TGTGCCAGCAGTGGGGCCGGGACTAGCGGGAGTGGGAGATACAATGAGCAGTTCTTC.

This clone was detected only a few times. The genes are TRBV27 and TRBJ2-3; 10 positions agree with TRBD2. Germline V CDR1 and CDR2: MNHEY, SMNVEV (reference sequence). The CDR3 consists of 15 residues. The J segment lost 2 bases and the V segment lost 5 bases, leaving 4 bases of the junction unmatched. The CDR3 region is CASSVGLAFTDTQYF. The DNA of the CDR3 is TGTGCCAGCAGTGTGGGACTAGCGTTCACAGATACGCAGTATTTT.

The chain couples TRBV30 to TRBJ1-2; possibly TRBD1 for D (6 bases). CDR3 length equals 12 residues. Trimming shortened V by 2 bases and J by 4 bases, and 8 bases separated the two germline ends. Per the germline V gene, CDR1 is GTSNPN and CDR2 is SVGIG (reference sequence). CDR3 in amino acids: CAWSPRGYGYTF. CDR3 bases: TGTGCCTGGAGTCCCAGGGGCTATGGCTACACCTTC.

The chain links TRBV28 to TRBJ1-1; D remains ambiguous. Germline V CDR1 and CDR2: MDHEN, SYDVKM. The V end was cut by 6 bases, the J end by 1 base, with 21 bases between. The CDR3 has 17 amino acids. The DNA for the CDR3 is TGTGCCAGCAGCCCGAAAGTGAGCTGGGCTTCGAACACTGAAGCTTTCTTT. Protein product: CASSPKVSWASNTEAFF.